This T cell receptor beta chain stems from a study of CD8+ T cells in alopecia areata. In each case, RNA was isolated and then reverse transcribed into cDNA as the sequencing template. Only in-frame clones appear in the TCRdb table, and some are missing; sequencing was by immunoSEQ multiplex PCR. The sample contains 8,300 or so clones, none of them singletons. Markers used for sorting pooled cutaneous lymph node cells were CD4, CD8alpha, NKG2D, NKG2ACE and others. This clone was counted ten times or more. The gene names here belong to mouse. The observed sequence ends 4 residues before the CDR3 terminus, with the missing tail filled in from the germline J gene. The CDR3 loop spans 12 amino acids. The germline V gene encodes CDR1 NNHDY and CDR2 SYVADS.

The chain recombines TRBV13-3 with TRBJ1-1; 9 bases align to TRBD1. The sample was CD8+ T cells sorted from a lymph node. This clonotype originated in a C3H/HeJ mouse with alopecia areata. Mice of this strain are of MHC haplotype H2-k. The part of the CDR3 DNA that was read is TGTGCCAGCAGCCACAGGGGGCGA. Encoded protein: CASSHRGR. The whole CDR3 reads CASSHRGREVFF.